This T cell receptor beta chain was recorded in a study of Ad26.COV2.S vaccination and SARS-CoV-2 variants. Indicated treatment: 19 received Ad26.COV2.S at low or high dose, single or two shots; roughly 5 received placebo; per-sample allocation not given. Vaccine and placebo recipients were sampled on day 63 after the first injection. With V trimmed by 3 bases and J by 2 bases, 1 base remained unmatched. This CDR3 has 14 amino acids. Looked up from germline, CDR1 is KGHSH and CDR2 is LQKENI. The method was immunoSEQ multiplex PCR; TCRdb's version includes in-frame clones alone and lacks a portion of them. Here the sample spans over 450,000 clones, roughly nine tenths being singletons. The sample holds one count of this clone. Other DNA sequences in this specimen translate into the identical CDR3.

This chain joins TRBV18 and TRBJ2-7; TRBD1 agrees at 10 bases. The sequences come from peripheral blood, collected in a trial of Ad26.COV2.S vaccine versus placebo. The receptor's source is a person between 18 and 60 years old who received the Ad26.COV2.S COVID-19 vaccine or a placebo. The CDR3 is CASSPGQGTYEQYF. The CDR3, as DNA: TGTGCCAGCTCACCGGGACAGGGGACCTACGAGCAGTACTTC.